The 5 T cell receptor beta chains in this list originate from one sample, sequenced in a study of shared clonotypes between healthy human individuals. The assay was immunoSEQ multiplex PCR, and TCRdb's table has in-frame clones only and misses some. The profile shows 2 million to 2.5 million clones, approximately 96% of them singletons. The specimen was naive CD4+ T cells sorted from blood. Subset here: CD45RA+ positively selected. Every receptor here comes from a man between 18 and 29 years old in good health.

The V gene is TRBV6-6, the J gene TRBJ2-4; D may be TRBD2 (6 bases). Trimming pared 5 bases from V and 8 bases from J, leaving 22 bases between. The CDR3 is made up of 16 amino acids. The germline gives CDR1 MNHNY, CDR2 SVGAGI (reference sequence). CDR3 DNA: TGTGCCAGCAGTCCCCACCGGATAGCGGAGGTAGACATTCAGTACTTC. Translating gives CASSPHRIAEVDIQYF.

The V gene is TRBV6-1, the J gene TRBJ1-5, with a possible D match to TRBD1 (5 bases). The CDR3 sequence is 15 residues long. Trimming pared 3 bases from V and 4 bases from J, leaving 13 bases between. CDR1 is MNHNS and CDR2 is SASEGT in the germline V gene. DNA for the CDR3: TGTGCCAGCAGTGACCAGGCAGGGTCGAATCAGCCCCAGCATTTT. Its translation is CASSDQAGSNQPQHF.

To note about this clone: This specimen includes other DNA sequences encoding the same CDR3. The chain employs TRBV5-1 and TRBJ2-7, with D hard to call. V lost 1 base to trimming and J lost 7 bases, with 9 bases between them. Germline V CDR1 and CDR2: SGHRS, YFSETQ. The CDR3 runs 12 residues. CDR3 nucleotide sequence: TGCGCCAGCAGCTTGAGTGGCCTAGAGCAGTACTTC. Translation: CASSLSGLEQYF. The whole variable domain, filled in from reference TRBV5-1 and TRBJ2-7, reads KAGVTQTPRYLIKTRGQQVTLSCSPISGHRSVSWYQQTPGQGLQFLFEYFSETQRNKGNFPGRFSGRQFSNSRSEMNVSTLELGDSALYLCASSLSGLEQYFGPGTRLTVT.

This clone showed up just a few times. The CDR3 spells CAISEYGGQPQHF. CDR3 DNA sequence: TGTGCCATCAGTGAGTACGGGGGTCAGCCCCAGCATTTT. The chain couples TRBV10-3 to TRBJ1-5, with a possible D match to TRBD1 (5 bases). The CDR3 has 13 amino acids. Germline loops: CDR1 ENHRY, CDR2 SYGVKD. V gave up 1 base and J gave up 6 bases, with 7 bases separating them.

V and J are TRBV11-3 and TRBJ2-5, with D perhaps assigned TRBD1 or TRBD2 (5 bases each). Between the trimmed V and J ends, which lost 1 base and 4 bases, there was a span of 16 bases. CDR3 length: 16 residues. The germline gives CDR1 SGHNT, CDR2 YENEEA. The CDR3 DNA sequence: TGTGCCAGCAGCTTAGGGGCGGGCGTAAGGGGAGAGACCCAGTACTTC. Its translation: CASSLGAGVRGETQYF.